Presented here are 18 T cell receptor beta chains from one specimen sequenced in a study of blood T cells in healthy people across ages (dated by TCRdb to the mid-2010s). Library preparation employed 5' RACE. Sequencing instrument: Illumina HiSeq 2500. A second PCR of roughly 7 to 11 cycles was performed with a sample-barcoded 5' primer and a J-beta primer mix. Clones were called with MiXCR by TCRdb after fastp trimmed the public reads at Q25, and only in-frame beta chains were retained. Rows with one shared CDR3 protein collapse into an entry with the most common genes and DNA. The sample yields about 1.8 million distinct CDR3 sequences; around 50% were counted once. About 2.1% of the sample lies in the top ten. Sequenced material: blood. These receptors were taken from a middle-aged woman in good health.

This rearrangement joins TRBV12-3 or TRBV12-4 to TRBJ2-1; 8 nucleotides line up with TRBD1. The J call may not be correct, given that the DNA end is closer to TRBJ2-7. The length of the CDR3 is 18 residues. The CDR3 nucleotides read TGTGCCAGCAGCTCCACGACAGGGGCACTCTACTCCTACAATGAGCAGTACTTC. This gives the protein CASSSTTGALYSYNEQYF.

A note on this clonotype: At one of its ends the junction is not consistent with the germline gene, which may arise from a read error. The V call is TRBV18, the J call TRBJ1-2; D ambiguous. The CDR3 length is 16 residues. Germline loops: CDR1 KGHSH, CDR2 LQKENI. Here the CDR3 DNA reads TGTGCCAGCTCATCACCCCTGAGGGTAACTAACTATGGCTACACCTTC. Its translation: CASSSPLRVTNYGYTF.

J is TRBJ2-1 and V is TRBV20-1; the match to TRBD1 covers 9 bases. The CDR3 loop spans 15 amino acids. Trimming removed 2 bases from V and 4 bases from J; junction bases left unmatched: 6. Germline CDR1 is DFQATT and CDR2 is SNEGSKA (reference sequence). CDR3 protein: CSARTDRGWYNEQFF. The DNA of the CDR3 is TGCAGTGCTAGAACCGACAGGGGGTGGTACAATGAGCAGTTCTTC.

The chain joins TRBV6-5 to TRBJ2-7; D perhaps matches TRBD2 (5 bases). The J call may be faulty, since TRBJ2-5 better matches the DNA end. This CDR3 spans 15 amino acids. Germline CDR1 and CDR2: MNHEY and SVGAGI. The CDR3 spells CASSYSKLVRETQYF. The CDR3 DNA follows: TGTGCCAGCAGTTACTCAAAACTAGTTAGGGAGACCCAGTACTTC.

The V gene is TRBV7-2, the J gene TRBJ1-1; no reliable D call. Deletions cut 1 base from V and 3 bases from J, with 9 bases between. This CDR3 comprises 14 residues. The V gene's germline CDR1 is SGHTA and CDR2 FQGNSA. The CDR3, as DNA: TGTGCCAGCAGCTTAGGCAGGTTAGACACTGAAGCTTTCTTT. Residues: CASSLGRLDTEAFF.

The gene calls are TRBV6-1 and TRBJ2-3; no clear D. Germline CDR1 and CDR2: MNHNS and SASEGT. Trimming removed 6 bases at V and 0 bases at J, with 13 bases between. The CDR3 is made up of 15 amino acids. This chain's CDR3 is CASSQVERSTDTQYF. For the CDR3, the DNA is TGTGCCAGCAGCCAGGTGGAGCGTAGCACAGATACGCAGTATTTT.

This clonotype was recorded once. The chain recombines TRBV6-2 or TRBV6-3 with TRBJ2-5, with 10 bases matching TRBD2. This CDR3 has 15 residues. Germline values: CDR1 MNHEY, CDR2 SVGEGT. V lost 6 bases, J lost 5 bases, and 9 bases stayed unmatched. DNA for the CDR3: TGTGCCAGCAGCCGGGGGACTAGCGTGGAGGAGACCCAGTACTTC. This translates into CASSRGTSVEETQYF.

This chain joins TRBV4-2 and TRBJ1-2; 8 nucleotides agree with TRBD1. From germline, CDR1 is LGHNA and CDR2 YNFKEQ. The CDR3 spans 17 residues. With V trimmed by 4 bases and J by 1 base, 11 bases remained unmatched. The CDR3 is CASSPGQDTSINYGYTF. The CDR3 DNA follows: TGTGCCAGCAGCCCGGGACAGGACACCTCGATTAACTATGGCTACACCTTC.

The rearrangement uses TRBV7-2 and TRBJ2-7, with D hard to call. This CDR3 is built from 14 residues. Looked up from germline, CDR1 is SGHTA and CDR2 is FQGNSA. V lost 3 bases, J lost 3 bases, and 12 bases lay in between. The CDR3 sequence: CASSFQWQNYEQYF. CDR3 sequence (DNA): TGTGCCAGCAGCTTTCAGTGGCAGAACTACGAGCAGTACTTC.

This clonotype was seen only a few times. The rearrangement uses TRBV6-5 and TRBJ2-4; D perhaps matches TRBD1 (5 bases). The CDR3 spans 15 residues. CDR1 and CDR2 (germline): MNHEY, SVGAGI. With 10 bases removed from V and 0 bases from J, the gap between germline ends came to 16 bases. The CDR3 region is CATKGAAEAKNIQYF. CDR3 sequence (DNA): TGTGCCACCAAAGGGGCAGCTGAAGCCAAAAACATTCAGTACTTC.

The V call is TRBV9, the J call TRBJ2-3, with 8 bases aligning to TRBD2. CDR1 and CDR2 from the germline V gene are SGDLS and YYNGEE. The CDR3 sequence is 15 residues long. J was trimmed by 2 bases and V by 6 bases; bases with no gene match: 8. This CDR3 reads CASTPSRGATDTQYF. CDR3 nucleotide sequence: TGTGCCAGCACCCCCTCGCGGGGGGCCACAGATACGCAGTATTTT.

The V gene is TRBV28, the J gene TRBJ2-1; D is perhaps TRBD2 (5 bases). The germline V gene encodes CDR1 MDHEN and CDR2 SYDVKM. The CDR3 is 13 residues long. Deletions cut 7 bases from V and 2 bases from J, with 9 bases between. The DNA for the CDR3 is TGTGCCAGCACCGAGGGAGCCTACAATGAGCAGTTCTTC. Translation gives CASTEGAYNEQFF.

The CDR3 DNA sequence: TGTGCCATCAGTGAGTCGGGGACTAGCGGGGTTGCCGAGACCCAGTACTTC. This gives the protein CAISESGTSGVAETQYF. The chain is built from TRBV10-3 and TRBJ2-5, with 13 nucleotides matching TRBD2. Germline V lookup: CDR1 ENHRY, CDR2 SYGVKD. This CDR3 spans 17 amino acids. Losses at the gene ends were 0 bases for V and 5 bases for J; bases not matched to a gene: 6.

In this sample, this clonotype turned up a few times. A junction end diverges from the germline sequence, so it may reflect a read error. This rearrangement joins TRBV5-1 to TRBJ1-4; D uncertain. Per the germline V gene, CDR1 is SGHRS and CDR2 is YFSETQ. The CDR3 has 13 amino acids. The CDR3 loop reads CASSDLVAEKLFF. CDR3 sequence (DNA): TGCGCCAGCAGCGATCTGGTTGCTGAAAAGCTGTTTTTT.

The CDR3: CASSLARDTGAQTYEQYF. The CDR3 DNA sequence: TGTGCCAGCAGCTTAGCGCGTGACACCGGCGCTCAGACCTACGAGCAGTACTTC. This chain links TRBV7-8 with TRBJ2-7; no clear D. Trimming shortened V by 0 bases and J by 2 bases, and 20 bases separated the two germline ends. Germline V gives CDR1 SGHVS, CDR2 FQNEAQ. The CDR3 sequence is 18 residues long.

V usage is TRBV12-5 and J usage is TRBJ2-1, with 11 bases identical to TRBD1. CDR1 LGHNT and CDR2 FRNRAP come from the germline V gene. This CDR3 region has 16 residues. The V and J ends lost 2 bases and 9 bases, in that order; junction bases with no gene match: 9. The CDR3, as DNA: TGTGCTAGTGGTTTGATTACCCTCGGGACAGGGGGTGAGCAGTTCTTC. Its translation is CASGLITLGTGGEQFF. Full variable domain (outside the CDR3, taken from reference TRBV12-5 and TRBJ2-1): DARVTQTPRHKVTEMGQEVTMRCQPILGHNTVFWYRQTMMQGLELLAYFRNRAPLDDSGMPKDRFSAEMPDATLATLKIQPSEPRDSAVYFCASGLITLGTGGEQFFGPGTRLTVL.

This chain connects TRBV25-1 to TRBJ2-1; D may be TRBD2 (6 bases). The ends were cut back, 8 bases at V and 5 bases at J, with 22 bases in the middle. CDR3 length: 16 residues. CDR1 MGHDK and CDR2 SYGVNS come from the germline V gene. CDR3 loop: CASSAGGAGPNNEQFF. CDR3 in DNA: TGTGCCAGCTCTGCCGGCGGGGCAGGACCAAACAATGAGCAGTTCTTC.

With respect to this clonotype: A read error may account for a junction end that differs from germline. This rearrangement joins TRBV28 to TRBJ1-2; D is undetermined. Germline V gives CDR1 MDHEN, CDR2 SYDVKM. The CDR3 contains 12 residues. The CDR3 sequence: CASSSADYGHTF. The CDR3 bases are TGTGCCAGCAGTTCGGCAGACTATGGCCACACCTTC.